The sequence of this T cell receptor (beta chain) was determined in a study of blood T cell repertoires in COVID-19. Which cohort a participant joined came from the clinical history participants gave. Only in-frame clones appear in the TCRdb table, and some are missing; sequencing was by immunoSEQ multiplex PCR. The repertoire has 300,000 or so clones, under 95% of them found once; the top ten carry around 2.5%. This CDR3 has 15 residues. Between the trimmed V and J ends, which lost 7 bases and 7 bases, there was a span of 20 bases. CDR1 is SGHTA, CDR2 FQGNSA, per germline. The sample consisted of PBMCs or T cells enriched from blood (not recorded which). The sequence came from a man aged 60 to 75 who had recovered from COVID-19. The chain has TRBV7-2 and TRBJ1-3; TRBD1 might be the D (5 bases). DNA of the CDR3: TGTGCCAGCACTACAAACCCCGCAGGGATTAACACCATATATTTT. Its protein product is CASTTNPAGINTIYF.